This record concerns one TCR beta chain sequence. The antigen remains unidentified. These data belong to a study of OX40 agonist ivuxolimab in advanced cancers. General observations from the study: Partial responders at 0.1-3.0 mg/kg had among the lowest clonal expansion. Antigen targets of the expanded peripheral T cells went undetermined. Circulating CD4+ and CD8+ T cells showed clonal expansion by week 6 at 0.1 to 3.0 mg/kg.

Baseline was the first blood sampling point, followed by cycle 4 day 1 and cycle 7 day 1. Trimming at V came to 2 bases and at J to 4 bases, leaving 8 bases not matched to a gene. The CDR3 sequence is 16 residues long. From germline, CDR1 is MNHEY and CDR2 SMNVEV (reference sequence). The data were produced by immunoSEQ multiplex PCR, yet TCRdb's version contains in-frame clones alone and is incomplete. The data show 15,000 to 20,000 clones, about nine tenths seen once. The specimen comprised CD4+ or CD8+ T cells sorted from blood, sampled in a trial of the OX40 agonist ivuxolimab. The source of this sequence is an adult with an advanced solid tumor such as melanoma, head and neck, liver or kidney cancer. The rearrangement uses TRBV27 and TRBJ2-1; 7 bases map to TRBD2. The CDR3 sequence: CASSLRPGGGYNEQFF. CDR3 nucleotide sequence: TGTGCCAGCAGTTTACGGCCTGGGGGGGGGTACAATGAGCAGTTCTTC.